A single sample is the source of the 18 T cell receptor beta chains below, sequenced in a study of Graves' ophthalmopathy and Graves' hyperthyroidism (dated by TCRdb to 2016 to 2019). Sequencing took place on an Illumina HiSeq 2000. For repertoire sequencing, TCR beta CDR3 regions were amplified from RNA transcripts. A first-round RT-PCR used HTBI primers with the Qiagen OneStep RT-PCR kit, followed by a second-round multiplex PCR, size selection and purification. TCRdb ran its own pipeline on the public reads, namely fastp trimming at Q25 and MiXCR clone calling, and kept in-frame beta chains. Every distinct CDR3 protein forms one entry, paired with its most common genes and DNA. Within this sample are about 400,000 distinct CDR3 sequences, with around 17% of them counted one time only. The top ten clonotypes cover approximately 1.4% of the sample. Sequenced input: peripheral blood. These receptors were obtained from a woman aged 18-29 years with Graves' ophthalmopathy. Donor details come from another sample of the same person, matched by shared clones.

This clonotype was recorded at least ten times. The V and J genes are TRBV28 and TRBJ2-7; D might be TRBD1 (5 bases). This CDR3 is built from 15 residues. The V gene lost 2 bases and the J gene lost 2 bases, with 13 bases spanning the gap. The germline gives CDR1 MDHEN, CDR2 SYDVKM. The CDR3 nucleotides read TGTGCCAGCAGTTTAGTTTTAAGGGGTGCCTACGAGCAGTACTTC. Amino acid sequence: CASSLVLRGAYEQYF.

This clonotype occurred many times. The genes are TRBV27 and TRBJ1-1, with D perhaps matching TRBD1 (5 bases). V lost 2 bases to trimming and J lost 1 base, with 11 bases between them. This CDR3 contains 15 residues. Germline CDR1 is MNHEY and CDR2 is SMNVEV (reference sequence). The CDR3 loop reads CASSLGQGWNTEAFF. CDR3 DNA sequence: TGTGCCAGCAGTTTAGGTCAGGGTTGGAACACTGAAGCTTTCTTT.

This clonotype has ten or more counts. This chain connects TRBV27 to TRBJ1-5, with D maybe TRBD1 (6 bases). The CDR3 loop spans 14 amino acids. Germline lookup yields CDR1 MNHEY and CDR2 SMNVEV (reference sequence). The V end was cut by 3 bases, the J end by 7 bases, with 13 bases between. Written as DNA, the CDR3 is TGTGCCAGCAGTTTGCACAGGGCGACCCAGCCCCAGCATTTT. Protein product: CASSLHRATQPQHF.

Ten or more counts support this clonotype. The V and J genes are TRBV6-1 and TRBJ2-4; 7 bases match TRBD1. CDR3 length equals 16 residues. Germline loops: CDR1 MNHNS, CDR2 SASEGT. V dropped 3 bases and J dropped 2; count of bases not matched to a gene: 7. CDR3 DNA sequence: TGTGCCAGCAGTGAGATACAGGGGACCTCCAAAAACATTCAGTACTTC. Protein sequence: CASSEIQGTSKNIQYF.

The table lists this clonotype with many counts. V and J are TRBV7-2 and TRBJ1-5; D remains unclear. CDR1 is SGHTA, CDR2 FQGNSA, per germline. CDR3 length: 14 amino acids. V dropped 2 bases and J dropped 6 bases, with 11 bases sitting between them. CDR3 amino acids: CASSLRAGSQPQHF. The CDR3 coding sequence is TGTGCCAGCAGCTTAAGGGCTGGGAGTCAGCCCCAGCATTTT.

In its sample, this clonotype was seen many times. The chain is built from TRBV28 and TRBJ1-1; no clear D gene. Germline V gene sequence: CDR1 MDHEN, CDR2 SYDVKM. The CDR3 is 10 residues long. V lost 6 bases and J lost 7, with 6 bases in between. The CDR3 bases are TGTGCCAGCAGGTTGGGTGAAGCTTTCTTT. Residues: CASRLGEAFF.

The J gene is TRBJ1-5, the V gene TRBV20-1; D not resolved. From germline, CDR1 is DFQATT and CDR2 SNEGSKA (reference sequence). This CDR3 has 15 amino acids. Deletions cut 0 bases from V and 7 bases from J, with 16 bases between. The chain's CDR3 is CSARDSISGTQPQHF. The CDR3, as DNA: TGCAGTGCTAGAGACTCGATCTCGGGCACGCAGCCCCAGCATTTT.

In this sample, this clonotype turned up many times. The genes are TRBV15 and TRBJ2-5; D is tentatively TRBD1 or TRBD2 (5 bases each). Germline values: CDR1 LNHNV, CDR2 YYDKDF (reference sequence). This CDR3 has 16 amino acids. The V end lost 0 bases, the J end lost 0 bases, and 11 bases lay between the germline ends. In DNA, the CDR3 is TGTGCCACCAGCAGAGATGGGGACCGTAACCAAGAGACCCAGTACTTC. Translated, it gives CATSRDGDRNQETQYF.

CDR3 nucleotides: TGCAGTGCCGCCGGCCAGACCCAGTACTTC. This sequence encodes CSAAGQTQYF. The J gene is TRBJ2-5, the V gene TRBV20-1; D is unclear. The CDR3 sequence is 10 residues long. Germline loops: CDR1 DFQATT, CDR2 SNEGSKA (reference sequence). V was shortened by 6 bases and J by 6 bases, with 8 bases between the two germline ends.

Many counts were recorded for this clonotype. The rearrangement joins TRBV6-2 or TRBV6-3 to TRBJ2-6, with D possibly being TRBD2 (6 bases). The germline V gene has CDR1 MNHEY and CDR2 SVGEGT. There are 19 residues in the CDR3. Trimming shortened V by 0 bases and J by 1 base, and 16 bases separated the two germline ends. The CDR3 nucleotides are TGTGCCAGCAGTTACTCAATGCGGGGCCTAGGTTCTGGGGCCAACGTCCTGACTTTC. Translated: CASSYSMRGLGSGANVLTF.

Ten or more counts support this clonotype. CDR3 nucleotides: TGTGCCAGCAGTTACGGGGTCGGAGGGAGCTCCTATAATTCACCCCTCCACTTT. This translates into CASSYGVGGSSYNSPLHF. The genes are TRBV6-2 or TRBV6-3 and TRBJ1-6; no clear D gene. Germline CDR1 MNHEY, CDR2 SVGEGT. Trimming left V 2 bases short and J 0 bases short, with 14 bases between. The CDR3 loop spans 18 amino acids.

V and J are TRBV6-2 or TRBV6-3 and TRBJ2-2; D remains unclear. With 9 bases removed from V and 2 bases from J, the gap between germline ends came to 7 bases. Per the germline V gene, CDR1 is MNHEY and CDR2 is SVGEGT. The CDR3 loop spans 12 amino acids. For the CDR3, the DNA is TGTGCCAGTGGGTCCAACACCGGGGAGCTGTTTTTT. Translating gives CASGSNTGELFF.

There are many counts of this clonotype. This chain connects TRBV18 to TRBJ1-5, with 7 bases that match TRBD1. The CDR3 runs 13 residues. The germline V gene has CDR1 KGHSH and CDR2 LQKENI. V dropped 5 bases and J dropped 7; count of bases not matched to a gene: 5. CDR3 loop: CASSGDRGQPQHF. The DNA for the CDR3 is TGTGCCAGCTCAGGGGACAGAGGCCAGCCCCAGCATTTT.

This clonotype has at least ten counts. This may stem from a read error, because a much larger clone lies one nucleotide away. This CDR3 is CASSLVSSGRSCEQYF. In DNA form, the CDR3 reads TGCGCCAGCAGCTTGGTGTCTAGCGGGCGATCCTGCGAGCAGTACTTC. This sequence joins TRBV5-1 and TRBJ2-7, with TRBD2 matching 8 bases. CDR1 and CDR2 (germline): SGHRS, YFSETQ. The CDR3 sequence is 16 residues long. The full variable domain, completed using reference TRBV5-1 and TRBJ2-7, is KAGVTQTPRYLIKTRGQQVTLSCSPISGHRSVSWYQQTPGQGLQFLFEYFSETQRNKGNFPGRFSGRQFSNSRSEMNVSTLELGDSALYLCASSLVSSGRSCEQYFGPGTRLTVT.

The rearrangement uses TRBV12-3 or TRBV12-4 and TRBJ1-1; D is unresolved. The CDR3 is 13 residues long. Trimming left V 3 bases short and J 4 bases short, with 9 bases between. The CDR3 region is CASSFGRLTEAFF. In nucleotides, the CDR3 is TGTGCCAGCAGTTTCGGCAGACTCACTGAAGCTTTCTTT.

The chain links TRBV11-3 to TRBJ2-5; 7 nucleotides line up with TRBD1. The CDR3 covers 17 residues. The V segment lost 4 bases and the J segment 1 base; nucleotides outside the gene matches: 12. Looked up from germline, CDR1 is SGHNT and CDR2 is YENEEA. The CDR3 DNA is TGTGCCAGCAGCTGGTACCACCGGGACAGAATCCAAGAGACCCAGTACTTC. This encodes CASSWYHRDRIQETQYF.

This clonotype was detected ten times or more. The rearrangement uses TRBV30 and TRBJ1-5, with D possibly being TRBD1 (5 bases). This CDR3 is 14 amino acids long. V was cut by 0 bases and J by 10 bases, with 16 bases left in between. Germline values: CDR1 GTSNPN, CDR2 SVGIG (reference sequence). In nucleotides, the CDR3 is TGTGCCTGGAGTGTACAGGCGGCGGAGGGCCCCCAGCATTTT. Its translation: CAWSVQAAEGPQHF.

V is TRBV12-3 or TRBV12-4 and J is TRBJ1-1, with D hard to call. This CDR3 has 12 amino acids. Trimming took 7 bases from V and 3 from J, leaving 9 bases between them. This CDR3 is CASMERDTEAFF. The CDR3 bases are TGTGCCAGCATGGAACGGGACACTGAAGCTTTCTTT.